Shown below are 18 T cell receptor beta chains from a single sample sequenced in a study of OX40 agonist ivuxolimab in advanced cancers. Clones were sequenced by immunoSEQ multiplex PCR, and TCRdb holds only the in-frame ones, with some missing. The sample holds about 84,000 clones, around nine tenths seen once. Material: CD4+ or CD8+ T cells sorted from blood, obtained in a trial of the OX40 agonist ivuxolimab. These receptors were obtained from an adult with an advanced solid tumor such as melanoma, head and neck, liver or kidney cancer.

V and J are TRBV29-1 and TRBJ2-2, with 11 bases identical to TRBD2. Trimming at V came to 4 bases and at J to 2 bases, leaving 6 bases not matched to a gene. The CDR3 contains 16 residues. Looked up from germline, CDR1 is SQVTM and CDR2 is ANQGSEA. The chain's CDR3 is CSVGRTSGRNTGELFF. The CDR3, as DNA: TGCAGCGTTGGGAGAACTAGCGGGAGAAACACCGGGGAGCTGTTTTTT.

V and J are TRBV27 and TRBJ2-7; TRBD1 matches 8 bases. Germline values: CDR1 MNHEY, CDR2 SMNVEV (reference sequence). The CDR3 totals 15 residues. Unmatched junction bases numbered 10, after V lost 3 bases and J lost 6 bases. CDR3 nucleotide sequence: TGTGCCAGCAGTTTTACAGGACAGGGCACTATCGAGCAGTACTTC. It translates to CASSFTGQGTIEQYF.

CDR3 bases: TGCAGTGCTAGAGCACACCATGAGCAGTTCTTC. Its protein product is CSARAHHEQFF. J is TRBJ2-1 and V is TRBV20-1; D unresolved. CDR1 DFQATT and CDR2 SNEGSKA come from the germline V gene (reference sequence). The V end was cut by 1 base, the J end by 8 bases, with 6 bases between. The CDR3 contains 11 residues.

The CDR3 bases are TGTGCCAGCAGCTTAAGAACCGGGACAGGTGCTGGAAACACCATATATTTT. Amino acids: CASSLRTGTGAGNTIYF. This rearrangement joins TRBV5-8 to TRBJ1-3, with 8 bases aligning to TRBD1. This CDR3 spans 17 amino acids. With 2 bases clipped from V and 2 bases from J, the junction kept 9 bases outside the gene matches. Germline values: CDR1 SGHTS, CDR2 YDEGEE.

The chain couples TRBV9 to TRBJ2-1; weak D call: TRBD2 (5 bases). Trimming removed 4 bases at V and 0 bases at J, with 11 bases between. The CDR3 runs 15 residues. From germline, CDR1 is SGDLS and CDR2 YYNGEE. The CDR3 nucleotides read TGTGCCAGCAGCCCTCGACTAAGCTCCTACAATGAGCAGTTCTTC. This sequence encodes CASSPRLSSYNEQFF.

This clone appeared a few times. The V gene is TRBV2, the J gene TRBJ2-1; TRBD2 aligns across 14 bases. The CDR3 has 19 residues. V trimming: 6 bases; J trimming: 7 bases; junction bases outside the gene matches: 17. Germline V gene lookup returns CDR1 SNHLY and CDR2 FYNNEI. The CDR3 loop is CASRGGLAGGPASLNEQFF. Here the CDR3 DNA reads TGTGCCAGCAGAGGAGGACTAGCGGGAGGTCCGGCAAGTCTGAATGAGCAGTTCTTC.

Only one count was recorded for this clone. The rearrangement links TRBV5-4 to TRBJ1-1; D perhaps matches TRBD1 (5 bases). CDR1 SGHNT and CDR2 YYREEE come from the germline V gene (reference sequence). The CDR3 spans 15 residues. Trimming removed 0 bases from V and 1 base from J, with 10 bases in between. This CDR3 reads CASSLERTRNTEAFF. The CDR3 bases are TGTGCCAGCAGCTTGGAACGGACACGGAACACTGAAGCTTTCTTT.

DNA for the CDR3: TGTGCCACCAGGGCTAGCGGCACTAGCACAGATACGCAGTATTTT. This encodes CATRASGTSTDTQYF. This rearrangement joins TRBV10-3 to TRBJ2-3, with 7 bases aligning to TRBD2. The trim removed 10 bases at V and 0 bases at J, leaving 10 bases unmatched. Germline loops: CDR1 ENHRY, CDR2 SYGVKD. The CDR3 totals 15 residues.

This chain uses TRBV7-3 with TRBJ2-3; D gene uncertain. The germline V gene encodes CDR1 SGHTA and CDR2 FQGTGA. This CDR3 is built from 13 residues. V was pared by 1 base and J by 4 bases, with 6 bases between. In DNA form, the CDR3 reads TGTGCCAGCAGCTTAATGGTCCCAGATACGCAGTATTTT. The encoded protein is CASSLMVPDTQYF.

V gene TRBV7-9 combines with J gene TRBJ2-1; D is unclear. CDR1 and CDR2 (germline): SEHNR, FQNEAQ (reference sequence). The length of the CDR3 is 13 residues. The V end was cut by 5 bases, the J end by 5 bases, with 10 bases between. CDR3 protein: CASSPVRDNEQFF. The CDR3 DNA reads TGTGCCAGCAGCCCCGTAAGGGACAATGAGCAGTTCTTC.

The chain recombines TRBV2 with TRBJ1-4; 9 bases map to TRBD1. The CDR3 covers 15 residues. Trimming took 6 bases from V and 6 from J; bases not matched to a gene: 8. Germline CDR1 reads SNHLY; CDR2 reads FYNNEI. CDR3 sequence (DNA): TGTGCCAGCAGGGATGACAGGGGGAGGGATGAAAAACTGTTTTTT. Protein sequence: CASRDDRGRDEKLFF.

The chain employs TRBV5-4 and TRBJ1-2; TRBD1 might be the D (6 bases). Germline lookup yields CDR1 SGHNT and CDR2 YYREEE (reference sequence). V was pared by 4 bases and J by 7 bases, with 14 bases between. The CDR3 is 13 residues long. In DNA, the CDR3 is TGTGCCAGCAGCCGAGGAACAGGGCCTGGCTACACCTTC. This sequence encodes CASSRGTGPGYTF.

This clone was detected once. The chain employs TRBV5-1 and TRBJ1-2; 9 positions match TRBD1. The CDR3 totals 12 residues. Trimming removed 3 bases from V and 14 bases from J; junction bases left unmatched: 8. Germline CDR1 and CDR2: SGHRS and YFSETQ. The CDR3 here is CASSWDRVMKTF. CDR3 DNA sequence: TGCGCCAGCAGCTGGGACAGGGTAATGAAGACCTTC.

The genes are TRBV5-1 and TRBJ2-5; 8 nucleotides match TRBD1. Germline lookup yields CDR1 SGHRS and CDR2 YFSETQ. The CDR3 extends over 16 amino acids. V was clipped by 0 bases and J by 1 base; unmatched bases: 5. CDR3 sequence: CASSLVGQGAQETQYF. CDR3 sequence (DNA): TGCGCCAGCAGCTTGGTGGGCCAGGGGGCCCAAGAGACCCAGTACTTC. Supplemented by reference TRBV5-1 and TRBJ2-5, the full variable domain reads KAGVTQTPRYLIKTRGQQVTLSCSPISGHRSVSWYQQTPGQGLQFLFEYFSETQRNKGNFPGRFSGRQFSNSRSEMNVSTLELGDSALYLCASSLVGQGAQETQYFGPGTRLLVL.

The chain carries TRBV7-3 and TRBJ2-2; 7 bases match TRBD1. The germline gives CDR1 SGHTA, CDR2 FQGTGA. CDR3 size: 14 residues. V gave up 6 bases and J gave up 4 bases; unmatched junction bases: 5. CDR3 in amino acids: CASSTGVGTGELFF. The CDR3 bases are TGTGCCAGCAGTACAGGGGTGGGCACCGGGGAGCTGTTTTTT.

The table lists this clone with a few counts. This CDR3 is CASSLRLSYNEQFF. CDR3 nucleotide sequence: TGTGCCAGCAGCTTACGTCTCTCCTACAATGAGCAGTTCTTC. The chain couples TRBV7-9 to TRBJ2-1; D not resolved. V was clipped by 2 bases and J by 0 bases, with 5 bases between them. Looked up from germline, CDR1 is SEHNR and CDR2 is FQNEAQ (reference sequence). The CDR3 extends over 14 amino acids. The entire variable domain, with the rest obtained from reference TRBV7-9 and TRBJ2-1, is as follows: DTGVSQNPRHKITKRGQNVTFRCDPISEHNRLYWYRQTLGQGPEFLTYFQNEAQLEKSRLLSDRFSAERPKGSFSTLEIQRTEQGDSAMYLCASSLRLSYNEQFFGPGTRLTVL.

V and J are TRBV6-1 and TRBJ2-3, with 7 positions matching TRBD2. V was pared by 2 bases and J by 0 bases, with 5 bases of the junction left unmatched. This CDR3 has 16 amino acids. Germline loops: CDR1 MNHNS, CDR2 SASEGT. This CDR3 reads CASSEFAGASTDTQYF. DNA for the CDR3: TGTGCCAGCAGTGAATTTGCGGGAGCGAGCACAGATACGCAGTATTTT.

CDR3 coding DNA: TGCAGCGCGGACAACTCCCGGTCTTCTAGCACAGATACGCAGTATTTT. This encodes CSADNSRSSSTDTQYF. The rearrangement links TRBV29-1 to TRBJ2-3, with D tentatively TRBD1 (5 bases). The CDR3 has 16 residues. Germline CDR1 reads SQVTM; CDR2 reads ANQGSEA. Trimming stripped 7 bases from V and 0 bases from J, with 20 bases between.